The following is a T cell receptor beta chain sequence with its context. Its target is unknown. The V and J ends lost 6 bases and 8 bases, in that order; junction bases with no gene match: 6. Germline values: CDR1 MDHEN, CDR2 SYDVKM. There are 12 residues in the CDR3. These data originate in a study of cytomegalovirus exposure and HLA in healthy donors. The PCR was carried out with 60 Vbeta primers and 13 Jbeta primers. Clones were sequenced by immunoSEQ multiplex PCR, and TCRdb holds only the in-frame ones, with some missing. The table includes around 150,000 clones, around nine tenths detected once. Study findings and constraints: Later on, an analysis tied approximately 15,000 TCR beta sequences to HLA alleles at 0.05 false discovery rate.

This clonotype was obtained from a woman aged 25-40 years in good health and CMV-seronegative. The chain has TRBV28 and TRBJ1-1; 7 bases are a match to TRBD1. The specimen sequenced was PBMCs. DNA for the CDR3: TGTGCCAGCAGGTCCGGGACAGAAGAAGCTTTCTTT. Residues: CASRSGTEEAFF.